The 10 T cell receptor beta chains below come from one sample, sequenced in a study of OX40 agonist ivuxolimab in advanced cancers. Libraries were built with the immunoSEQ multiplex PCR assay. In TCRdb, the immuneACCESS table is reduced to in-frame sequences with V and J assigned. These tables do not hold every clone; where another copy was compared, an unresolved V gene accounts for under half, and the others remain unexplained. For this sample the table gives tens of thousands of clones, of which approximately 89% were detected only once. Approximately 10% of the sample rests with the top ten. The material sequenced was CD4+ or CD8+ T cells sorted from blood, taken in a trial of the OX40 agonist ivuxolimab. Every receptor here comes from an adult with an advanced solid tumor such as melanoma, head and neck, liver or kidney cancer.

The chain carries TRBV10-2 and TRBJ2-1; 8 bases are shared with TRBD2. The length of the CDR3 is 15 residues. Losses at the gene ends were 3 bases for V and 8 bases for J; bases not matched to a gene: 9. The V gene's germline CDR1 is WSHSY and CDR2 SAAADI. CDR3 nucleotides: TGCGCCAGCAGTGAATTTGTTAGCGGGATCGATGAGCAGTTCTTC. Protein: CASSEFVSGIDEQFF.

This clone was detected only once. The J gene is TRBJ2-5, the V gene TRBV9; 7 nucleotides agree with TRBD1. Losses at the gene ends were 3 bases for V and 0 bases for J; bases not matched to a gene: 2. Germline CDR1 and CDR2: SGDLS and YYNGEE. The CDR3 extends over 14 amino acids. CDR3: CASSARGYQETQYF. The CDR3 DNA is TGTGCCAGCAGCGCCAGGGGGTACCAAGAGACCCAGTACTTC.

This chain uses TRBV5-5 with TRBJ1-4; D unclear. Germline CDR1 is SGHKS and CDR2 is YYEKEE (reference sequence). V lost 4 bases and J 7 bases, leaving 11 bases between the germline ends. The CDR3 runs 13 residues. CDR3 sequence (DNA): TGTGCCAGCAGCCCCGGGGTTTTTGAAAAACTGTTTTTT. The encoded protein is CASSPGVFEKLFF.

The V call is TRBV14, the J call TRBJ1-4, with TRBD1 as a possible D gene (5 bases). This CDR3 is built from 15 residues. The V gene's germline CDR1 is SGHDN and CDR2 FVKESK. The V end was cut by 3 bases, the J end by 4 bases, with 12 bases between. The CDR3, as DNA: TGTGCCAGCAGCCAGGAGTCCAGGGATAATGAAAAACTGTTTTTT. Its protein product is CASSQESRDNEKLFF.

The rearrangement links TRBV18 to TRBJ1-5; D gene ambiguous. V was cut by 5 bases and J by 4 bases, with 6 bases left in between. The CDR3 totals 12 residues. CDR1 and CDR2 (germline): KGHSH, LQKENI. For the CDR3, the DNA is TGTGCCAGCTCAACCGTGAATCAGCCCCAGCATTTT. It codes for CASSTVNQPQHF. The full variable domain, completed using reference TRBV18 and TRBJ1-5, is NAGVMQNPRHLVRRRGQEARLRCSPMKGHSHVYWYRQLPEEGLKFMVYLQKENIIDESGMPKERFSAEFPKEGPSILRIQQVVRGDSAAYFCASSTVNQPQHFGDGTRLSIL.

This clone was detected once. J is TRBJ2-3 and V is TRBV5-6, with TRBD2 matching 9 bases. This CDR3 is 16 amino acids long. Unmatched junction bases numbered 5, after V lost 1 base and J lost 2 bases. Germline CDR1 and CDR2: SGHDT and YYEEEE. CDR3 sequence reads: CASSLSLAGPTDTQYF. The CDR3 nucleotides are TGTGCCAGCAGCTTGAGTCTAGCGGGACCCACAGATACGCAGTATTTT.

The chain combines TRBV6-5 with TRBJ2-3; 8 bases map to TRBD2. The CDR3 spans 15 residues. Germline V gives CDR1 MNHEY, CDR2 SVGAGI. V shed 7 bases and J 6 bases; nucleotides not matched to a gene: 12. The CDR3 region has the DNA TGTGCCAGCACCGGACCCGGGACTAGGGGGGATACGCAGTATTTT. As protein: CASTGPGTRGDTQYF.

The V gene is TRBV7-9, the J gene TRBJ2-5; 10 nucleotides line up with TRBD1. Germline CDR1 is SEHNR and CDR2 is FQNEAQ (reference sequence). V shed 1 base, J shed 5 bases, and the junction held 13 bases outside the gene matches. This CDR3 contains 18 residues. This CDR3 is CASSLGTVGTGDAETQYF. In DNA form, the CDR3 reads TGTGCCAGCAGCTTAGGAACGGTGGGGACAGGGGATGCTGAGACCCAGTACTTC.

The chain is built from TRBV4-2 and TRBJ2-5; 14 bases match TRBD2. The V gene's germline CDR1 is LGHNA and CDR2 YNFKEQ. V was clipped by 1 base and J by 3 bases; unmatched bases: 4. The CDR3 extends over 17 amino acids. CDR3 coding DNA: TGTGCCAGCAGCCAAGGTTTGACTAGCGGGGGGGAAGAGACCCAGTACTTC. This translates into CASSQGLTSGGEETQYF.

V is TRBV11-2 and J is TRBJ1-2, with TRBD1 as a possible D gene (6 bases). V dropped 4 bases and J dropped 2 bases, with 17 bases sitting between them. This CDR3 comprises 16 residues. Germline CDR1 and CDR2: SGHAT and FQNNGV. The CDR3: CASSSPYAGTNYGYTF. CDR3 coding DNA: TGTGCCAGCAGCTCCCCCTACGCGGGGACAAACTATGGCTACACCTTC.